Given below is one T cell receptor beta chain in context. The data were obtained in a study of blood T cell repertoires in COVID-19. Study-wide context: The study drew acute and convalescent COVID-19 samples from the United States, Italy and Spain. The cDNA or gDNA used as material had been derived from T cells, B-cell-depleted T cells, or PBMCs.

Original data processing: Reference gene primers were amplified, and this amplification served to estimate nucleated cell counts. Clones were read by immunoSEQ multiplex PCR, and TCRdb kept only the in-frame ones, dropping some. From that table come the V and J calls and clone size; the DNA was used to work out D and trimming. This table holds 150,000 to 200,000 clones, around 81% found once. The CDR3 has 13 residues. Germline CDR1 reads SQVTM; CDR2 reads ANQGSEA. V was shortened by 0 bases and J by 8 bases, with 13 bases between the two germline ends. The rearrangement links TRBV29-1 to TRBJ1-2, with D uncertain. This receptor was taken from a man aged 55 to 69 with active or convalescent COVID-19. Input material: peripheral blood. The CDR3 sequence is CSVEEQLFVGYTF. CDR3 nucleotide sequence: TGCAGCGTTGAAGAACAGCTCTTTGTGGGCTACACCTTC.